This T cell receptor (beta chain) was retrieved from a study of T cell repertoires in cytomegalovirus infection (dated by TCRdb to between 2019 and 2020). Broadly, across the study: Donor HLA type was relevant to the analysis, because carriage of CMV infection together with the matching HLA type was indicated by public TCR beta signatures.

Sequencing instrument: Illumina HiSeq 1500. In-frame beta chains were kept once TCRdb had trimmed the public reads at Q25 with fastp and called clones with MiXCR. Duplicate CDR3 protein sequences are folded into a single record with the most common DNA and genes. In all, the sample holds roughly 640,000 distinct CDR3 sequences, and 20% to 25% of those were seen once. The top ten constitute 6.5% to 10% of the sample. Study-wide conclusions, independent of this receptor: Cumulative frequency of public TCR beta family members discriminated carriers of CMV infection plus the relevant HLA type in this cohort and an independent approximately 350-donor cohort. The ex vivo response was dominated by HLA-C-restricted CMV-specific TCR beta clonotypes, which also provided the single most frequent clonotype in two of eight donors.

Concerning this clonotype itself: The antigen it recognizes is unknown. No base quality values were provided; no much bigger clone lies one nucleotide off.

CDR1 MNHEY and CDR2 SVGEGT were looked up in the germline V gene. Reading from cysteine to phenylalanine, the CDR3 counts 19 amino acids. Just the 57-base CDR3 DNA is kept, in frame starting at base 1. V loses 0 bases of germline sequence and J loses 2 bases, and the interval between the two ends is 20 bases. The V and J genes are TRBV6-2 or TRBV6-3 and TRBJ2-1; possibly the D gene is TRBD1, per 7 matching bases. The sequenced material came from CD8+ T cells from PBMCs. The receptor was isolated from a human donor in good health (CMV status not recorded). Some clones in this sample may be carry-over from other donors' samples. CDR3 sequence: CASSYSDRVGGTAYNEQFF. The nucleotide sequence is given as TGTGCCAGCAGTTACTCGGATCGAGTGGGCGGGACAGCCTACAATGAGCAGTTCTTC.